This T cell receptor (beta chain) came from a study of PD-L1 blockade in urothelial cancer. Study information: Analyzed time points were 3 weeks (second dose) and 6 weeks after therapy began.

TCRdb's copy holds only in-frame clones and misses some; the assay was immunoSEQ multiplex PCR. The sample has approximately 100,000 clones, about 90% seen once. As regards this clone: At the DNA level, this CDR3 is encoded by other sequences in the same sample as well.

Germline CDR1 SGHTA, CDR2 FQGNSA. Germline trimming cut 0 bases from V and 4 bases from J; bases unmatched to any gene: 4. The CDR3 extends over 15 amino acids. This chain connects TRBV7-2 to TRBJ2-3; 7 bases are shared with TRBD2. The specimen was PBMCs, collected around atezolizumab (anti-PD-L1) treatment. The TCR originated in a woman of 80 years or more with urothelial cancer. The CDR3 region is CASSLAGGPPDTQYF. The CDR3 DNA follows: TGTGCCAGCAGCTTAGCGGGAGGGCCCCCAGATACGCAGTATTTT.